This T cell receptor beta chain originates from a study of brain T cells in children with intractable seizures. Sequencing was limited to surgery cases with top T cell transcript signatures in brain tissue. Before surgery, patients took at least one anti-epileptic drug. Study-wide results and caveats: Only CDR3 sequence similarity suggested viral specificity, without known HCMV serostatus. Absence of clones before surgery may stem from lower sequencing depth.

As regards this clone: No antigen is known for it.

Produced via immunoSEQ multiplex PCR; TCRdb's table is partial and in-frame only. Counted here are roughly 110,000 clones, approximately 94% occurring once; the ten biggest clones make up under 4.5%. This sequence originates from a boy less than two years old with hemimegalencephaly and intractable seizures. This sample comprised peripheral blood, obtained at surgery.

CDR3 region: CASSHLTGGQGVNEQFF. The CDR3, as DNA: TGCGCCAGCAGCCACCTAACCGGCGGACAGGGTGTGAATGAGCAGTTCTTC. The chain carries TRBV4-1 and TRBJ2-1; 8 bases are shared with TRBD1. The CDR3 contains 17 residues. Trimming removed 3 bases from V and 7 bases from J; junction bases left unmatched: 14. Germline V gene data show CDR1 as MGHRA and CDR2 as YSYEKL.